This paragraph covers one TCR beta chain sequence. It has no known antigen specificity. No clone much larger than this one lies a single base away; base qualities are absent. The CDR3 measures 15 amino acids from cysteine to phenylalanine. The DNA shown is the 45-base CDR3, in frame from base 1. Trimming leaves V shorter by 2 bases and J shorter by 7 bases, with the junction holding 9 bases beyond the gene matches. CDR1 and CDR2 were assigned from the germline V gene as MNHEY and SVGEGT. Ophthalmopathy patients were characterized by moderately to severely active disease, a Clinical Activity Score of at least 3, a NOSPECS grade of at least 4, and a disease duration under 3 months. Patients with other autoimmune diseases, uncontrolled infections, pregnancy or lactation were excluded. Diagnosis relied on clinical symptoms, serum thyroxine, TRAb, thyroid ultrasound and orbital computed tomography. Using Ficoll-Paque density gradient centrifugation, PBMCs were isolated from less than 13 ml of fresh peripheral blood. Total RNA was extracted with Trizol reagent and quality-checked on an Agilent 2100 Bioanalyzer.

This sample is part of a study of Graves' ophthalmopathy and Graves' hyperthyroidism listed by TCRdb under 2018. Some background on the complete study: Peripheral blood was collected before any treatment was given, at the time of initial diagnosis. For independent validation, a separate cohort was made up of some 19 hyperthyroidism patients plus 17 patients who later progressed from hyperthyroidism to ophthalmopathy. The 100 or so discovery patients were divided at random into training and test sets in a 7:3 ratio. Following sample collection, hyperthyroidism patients were given methimazole at a starting dose of 30 mg daily, and ophthalmopathy patients were given high-dose intravenous methylprednisolone. In over 5 hyperthyroidism patients, the T-cell repertoires found in thyroid tissue were compared with those found in blood. In total, 135 blood samples were TCR-sequenced: around 42 ophthalmopathy, around 75 hyperthyroidism and roughly 17 hyperthyroidism-to-ophthalmopathy patients. To explore V-J signatures distinguishing ophthalmopathy from hyperthyroidism, a discovery set of under 110 patients (about 43 ophthalmopathy, 57 stable hyperthyroidism) was enrolled. TCR beta repertoire signatures were used to distinguish Graves' ophthalmopathy from Graves' hyperthyroidism and to predict progression to ophthalmopathy.

For repertoire sequencing, the TCR beta CDR3 regions were amplified from RNA transcripts. HTBI primers and the Qiagen OneStep RT-PCR kit were used in a first-round RT-PCR, which was followed by a second-round multiplex PCR, size selection and purification. The libraries underwent paired-end sequencing with 100 bp reads on an Illumina HiSeq2000. Per the authors' processing: SOAPnuke was used to process the reads, throwing out any read that had adapters, had uncalled bases, had a mean Phred below 15, or lacked an exact constant-primer or identifier match. COPE v1.2.5 was used to merge high-quality paired reads. Each unique nucleotide sequence was treated as a clonotype, and MiTCR v1.1 was used to align the clonotypes to the IMGT TRB V, D and J references. Analysis was restricted to V-J combinations with a frequency above 0.0001, which covered 99.2% of repertoires. A TCR clonal expansion and chaos score per V-J combination was defined as the ratio of F50 clonal expansion to chaos observed in the TCRdist matrix. Features were reduced by Welch's t-statistics and random forest to over 10 V-J combinations, which fed a naive Bayes classifier. The similarity between thyroid and blood repertoires was quantified using the Morisita-Horn index. TCRdb's own reprocessing of the public reads used fastp at Q25 and MiXCR and kept productive beta chains. Rows merge per CDR3 protein into single entries with the most common DNA and genes. The V and J calls and clone size are TCRdb's, not the authors'. The sample records around 170,000 distinct CDR3 sequences, approximately 40% of which are singletons. The top ten clones comprise about 5.8% of the sample.

Beyond this particular receptor, the publication reports: The 13-signature model separated ophthalmopathy from stable hyperthyroidism with around 90% sensitivity and almost 84% specificity in cross-validation, and 80%/75% in the test set. Most expanded thyroid clonotypes with a frequency above 0.001 also appeared in blood, which suggests that blood repertoires may reflect the immune response in the thyroid. In validation, the model predicted ophthalmopathy progression with about 64% sensitivity and roughly 72% specificity; some 13 predicted patients were CT-confirmed with GO in a median of 6.5 months. No statistical method was used to predetermine the sample size, and group allocation was not hidden from the investigators.

This TCR was sampled from a woman aged 40 to 49 with Graves' ophthalmopathy. Donor details come from another sample of the same person, matched by shared clones. Recombination linked TRBV6-2 or TRBV6-3 to TRBJ2-7; 9 bases in between match TRBD2. Specimen: peripheral blood. At the DNA level, the sequence is TGTGCCAGCAGTTACCTCTCTAGCGGGATGGGGGAGCAGTACTTC. Its coded protein is CASSYLSSGMGEQYF.